This TCR beta chain was captured by sequencing in a study of shared clonotypes between healthy human individuals. Study-wide results and limits: Naive subsets tended to show greater estimated richness than memory subsets. Shared clonotypes across all four donors exceeded non-shared ones in generation probability.

The CDR3 has 15 amino acids. Germline V lookup: CDR1 SGHTA, CDR2 FQGNSA. Trimming took off 3 bases at V and 8 bases at J, with 14 bases between the two ends. Turning to this clone: The antigen is unknown.

Measured with immunoSEQ multiplex PCR; TCRdb has only the in-frame clones, and not every one. The sample carries around 1.5 million clones, 95% to 99% recorded once. The TCR sequence derives from a man aged 30-40 years in good health. This chain links TRBV7-2 with TRBJ2-6; no clear D. Sequencing was carried out using naive CD4+ T cells sorted from blood. Subset reported: CD45RA+ positively selected. For the CDR3, the DNA is TGTGCCAGCAGCTTCATCTTTTCGAATTCCAACGTCCTGACTTTC. Translating gives CASSFIFSNSNVLTF. Based on the CDR3 plus reference TRBV7-2 and TRBJ2-6, the full variable domain is GAGVSQSPSNKVTEKGKDVELRCDPISGHTALYWYRQSLGQGLEFLIYFQGNSAPDKSGLPSDRFSAERTGGSVSTLTIQRTQQEDSAVYLCASSFIFSNSNVLTFGAGSRLTVL.